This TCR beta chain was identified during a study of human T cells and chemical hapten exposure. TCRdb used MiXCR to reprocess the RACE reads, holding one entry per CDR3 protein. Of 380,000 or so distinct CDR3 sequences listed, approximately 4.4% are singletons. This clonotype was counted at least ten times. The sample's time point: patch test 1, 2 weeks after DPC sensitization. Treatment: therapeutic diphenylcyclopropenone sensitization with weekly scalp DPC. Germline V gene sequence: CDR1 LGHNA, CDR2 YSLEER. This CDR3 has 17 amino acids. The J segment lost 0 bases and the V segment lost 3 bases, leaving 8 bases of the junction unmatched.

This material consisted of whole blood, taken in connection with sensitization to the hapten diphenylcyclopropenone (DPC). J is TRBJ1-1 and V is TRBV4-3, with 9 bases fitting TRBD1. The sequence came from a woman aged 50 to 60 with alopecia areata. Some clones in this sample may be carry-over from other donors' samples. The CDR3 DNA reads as TGCGCCAGCAGCCAGGTCCCGGGACAGGGATTGAACACTGAAGCTTTCTTT. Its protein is CASSQVPGQGLNTEAFF.